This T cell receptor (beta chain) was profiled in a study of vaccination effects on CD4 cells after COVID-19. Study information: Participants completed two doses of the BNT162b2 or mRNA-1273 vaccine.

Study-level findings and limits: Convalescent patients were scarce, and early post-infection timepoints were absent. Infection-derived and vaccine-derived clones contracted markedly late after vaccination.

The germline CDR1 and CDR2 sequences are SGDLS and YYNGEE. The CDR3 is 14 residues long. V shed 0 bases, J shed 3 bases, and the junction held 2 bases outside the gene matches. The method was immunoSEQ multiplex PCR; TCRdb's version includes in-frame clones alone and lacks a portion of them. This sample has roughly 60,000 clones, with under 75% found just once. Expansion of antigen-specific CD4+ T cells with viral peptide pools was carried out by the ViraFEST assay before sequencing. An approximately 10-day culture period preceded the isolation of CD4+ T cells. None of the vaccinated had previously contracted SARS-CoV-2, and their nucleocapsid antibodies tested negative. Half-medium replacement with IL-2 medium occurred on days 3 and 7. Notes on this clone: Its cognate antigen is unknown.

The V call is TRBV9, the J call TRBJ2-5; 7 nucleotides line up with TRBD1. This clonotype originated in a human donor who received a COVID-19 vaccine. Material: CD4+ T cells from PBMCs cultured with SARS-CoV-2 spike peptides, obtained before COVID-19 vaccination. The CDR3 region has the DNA TGTGCCAGCAGCGTAGTAGGGGGCGAAGAGACCCAGTACTTC. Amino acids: CASSVVGGEETQYF.